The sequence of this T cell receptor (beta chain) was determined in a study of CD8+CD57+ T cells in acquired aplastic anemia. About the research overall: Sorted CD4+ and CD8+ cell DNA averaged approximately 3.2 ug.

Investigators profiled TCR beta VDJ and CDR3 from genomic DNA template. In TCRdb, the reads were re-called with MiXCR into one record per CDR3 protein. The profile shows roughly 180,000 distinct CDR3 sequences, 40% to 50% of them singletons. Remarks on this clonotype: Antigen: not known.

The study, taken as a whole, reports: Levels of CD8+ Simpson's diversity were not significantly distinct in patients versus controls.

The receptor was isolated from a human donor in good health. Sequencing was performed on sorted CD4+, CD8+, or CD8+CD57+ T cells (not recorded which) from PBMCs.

The CDR3 DNA follows: TGTGCCACCAGTGAAACCGGGACAGGGCCGCTAAACTATGGCTACACCTTC. It specifies CATSETGTGPLNYGYTF. This chain joins TRBV24-1 and TRBJ1-2; 9 positions agree with TRBD1. This CDR3 spans 17 amino acids. Losses at the gene ends were 4 bases for V and 2 bases for J; bases not matched to a gene: 10. CDR1 and CDR2 (germline): KGHDR, SFDVKD.